This TCR beta chain was identified during a study of synovial regulatory T cells in juvenile arthritis (dated by TCRdb to between 2015 and 2017). Some background on the complete study: Of the sequenced patients, several received methotrexate, one received methotrexate plus infliximab, a few were therapy-naive, and one had no treatment information. Using matched patient samples, the researchers compared TCRbeta CDR3 repertoires across three groups: blood iaTreg cells, other blood Treg cells and synovial fluid Treg cells. Although effector T cell subsets in the cohort were also sequenced for comparisons, the Treg dataset on its own covers only blood and synovial fluid Treg cells. TCR repertoire comparisons included Treg and Teff subsets from 11 JIA patients with active disease.

The receptor library was made with the immunoSEQ multiplex PCR assay. Adaptive Biotechnologies carried out the TCRbeta CDR3 sequencing. The authors processed their data as follows. Repertoire similarity was assessed using the Chao-modified Jaccard index and the median clonotype overlap from 200 random subsamples at equal sample size. The similarity analyses were run on either productive nucleotide sequences or amino acid sequences translated in silico. To compare repertoires, the researchers applied hierarchical clustering with single linkage as well as t-SNE, based on Chao-modified Jaccard distances. After normalising for sample size, the researchers measured repertoire diversity with the Renyi index across a range of alpha values. This is the immuneACCESS table as TCRdb keeps it, with only in-frame sequences that have V and J called. A part of the clones is gone; compared with another copy, unresolved V genes explain less than half, and the rest is unexplained. V and J calls and clone size are given by that table; D and trimming were obtained from the DNA. The sample's own table lists roughly 9,900 clones. The biggest ten clones account for more than 0.95% of the sample.

TCR repertoire donors were approximately eleven juvenile idiopathic arthritis patients with active disease who had not reached inactive disease, 3 polyarticular and 8 oligoarticular. The median age of the TCR-sequenced patients was about 10 years (range 2.4-22.9), and their median disease duration was approximately seven years (range 0.2-19.1). The samples used for TCR repertoire analysis were collected at two centres in Italy. Peripheral blood mononuclear cells were isolated by Histopaque-1077 density gradient and cryopreserved in roughly 90% FCS with around 10% DMSO. On this clone: Its antigen target is currently unknown.

Summary of the overall study and its limitations: Lower TCR diversity was observed in blood iaTreg cells than in other blood Treg cells, consistent with antigen-driven expansion. Across patients, iaTreg TCR repertoires were largely private, and these iaTreg repertoires partially overlapped with synovial Teff and blood CPL repertoires. Synovial Treg cells shared more CDR3 sequences with iaTreg cells than with other blood Treg cells, and Chao-Jaccard similarity confirmed that synovial Treg cells were more closely related to iaTreg cells.

The sequenced material came from Treg cells from blood. The cell subset or site label for this specimen denotes: remaining (HLA-DR-negative) circulating blood Treg cells. This clonotype was obtained from a donor younger than 30 with juvenile idiopathic arthritis.

CDR3 region: CASISDDGYTF. The chain links TRBV28 with TRBJ1-2. From a lookup of the germline V gene, CDR1 and CDR2 are MDHEN and SYDVKM. Inclusive of the bounding cysteine and phenylalanine, the CDR3 is 11 residues long. Only the protein is on record.